The 9 T cell receptor beta chains reported below all come from one sample, sequenced in a study of T cells in Graves' hyperthyroidism and ophthalmopathy. The investigators amplified TCR beta CDR3 regions from RNA transcripts. HTBI primers drove first-round RT-PCR of the TCR CDR3. TCRdb independently ran MiXCR on the multiplex PCR reads; one entry per CDR3 protein. The sample consists of about 360,000 distinct CDR3 sequences, roughly 19% of them appearing once. Sequencing was performed on blood. These receptors were obtained from a woman aged 18-35 years with Graves' hyperthyroidism.

At least ten counts were recorded for this clonotype. The genes are TRBV30 and TRBJ1-1; maybe TRBD1 (6 bases). Trimming cost V 3 bases and J 7 bases, with 15 bases left between them. CDR1 and CDR2 from the germline V gene are GTSNPN and SVGIG (reference sequence). This CDR3 contains 13 residues. The CDR3 is CAWSRDRLVEAFF. The CDR3 nucleotides read TGTGCCTGGAGCCGAGACAGGCTAGTTGAAGCTTTCTTT.

This chain links TRBV11-2 with TRBJ1-2; tentatively, D is TRBD1 (5 bases). Between the trimmed V and J ends, which lost 4 bases and 5 bases, there was a span of 14 bases. Germline V gives CDR1 SGHAT, CDR2 FQNNGV. The CDR3 loop spans 14 amino acids. The CDR3 protein is CASSSSRATYGYTF. The CDR3 DNA reads as TGTGCCAGCAGCTCCTCCAGGGCTACGTATGGCTACACCTTC.

This clonotype was counted ten times or more. The CDR3 loop is CASSFDRGYGYTF. In DNA form, the CDR3 reads TGTGCCAGCAGTTTCGACAGGGGTTATGGCTACACCTTC. The chain carries TRBV6-5 and TRBJ1-2, with 8 bases lining up with TRBD1. The germline CDR1 and CDR2 sequences are MNHEY and SVGAGI. This CDR3 is built from 13 residues. V was pared by 4 bases and J by 5 bases, with 3 bases of the junction left unmatched.

This clonotype has at least ten counts. V is TRBV6-2 or TRBV6-3 and J is TRBJ2-7; D is ambiguous. This CDR3 has 13 amino acids. Germline V CDR1 and CDR2: MNHEY, SVGEGT. Trimming removed 2 bases from V and 2 bases from J, with 7 bases in between. CDR3 DNA sequence: TGTGCCAGCAGTTACGCAGGAACCTACGAGCAGTACTTC. It codes for CASSYAGTYEQYF.

The chain links TRBV6-2 or TRBV6-3 to TRBJ1-2, with a possible D match to TRBD1 (6 bases). Looked up from germline, CDR1 is MNHEY and CDR2 is SVGEGT. V lost 6 bases and J lost 1, with 9 bases in between. The CDR3 has 13 residues. CDR3 amino acids: CASRKDSNYGYTF. DNA of the CDR3: TGTGCCAGCAGAAAGGACAGTAACTATGGCTACACCTTC.

This chain uses TRBV11-2 with TRBJ2-5, with 7 bases lining up with TRBD2. Trimming took 5 bases from V and 5 from J; bases not matched to a gene: 11. The CDR3 is 15 residues long. Looked up from germline, CDR1 is SGHAT and CDR2 is FQNNGV. As DNA, the CDR3 is TGTGCCAGCAGCCGCCGGGAGGTTGGAAAGGAGACCCAGTACTTC. As protein: CASSRREVGKETQYF.

At least ten counts were recorded for this clonotype. The chain has TRBV28 and TRBJ1-5; 10 nucleotides agree with TRBD1. The CDR3 covers 16 residues. Germline CDR1 reads MDHEN; CDR2 reads SYDVKM. V shed 10 bases, J shed 5 bases, and the junction held 14 bases outside the gene matches. The CDR3 coding sequence is TGTGCCATTGGGGGACAGGGGTTAAGGGGGCATCAGCCCCAGCATTTT. Its translation is CAIGGQGLRGHQPQHF.

This sequence joins TRBV7-2 and TRBJ1-1, with 7 bases fitting TRBD1. This CDR3 has 12 amino acids. Trimming at V came to 5 bases and at J to 8 bases, leaving 5 bases not matched to a gene. Germline values: CDR1 SGHTA, CDR2 FQGNSA. CDR3: CASSLGQVEAFF. CDR3 sequence (DNA): TGTGCCAGCAGCCTCGGACAGGTCGAAGCTTTCTTT.

J is TRBJ1-1 and V is TRBV5-1; 8 positions match TRBD1. CDR1 is SGHRS and CDR2 is YFSETQ in the germline V gene. The CDR3 covers 14 residues. J lost 5 bases, V lost 2 bases, and 5 bases had no gene match. CDR3 sequence (DNA): TGCGCCAGCAGCTTTACAGGGGGTATGACTGAAGCTTTCTTT. Translating gives CASSFTGGMTEAFF.